This T cell receptor (beta chain) was obtained from a study of cytomegalovirus exposure and HLA in healthy donors. Study-level results: Earlier findings revealed that most TCR beta V segments proved productive either about 90% or about 30% of the time.

V dropped 3 bases and J dropped 3 bases, with 9 bases sitting between them. CDR1 and CDR2 from the germline V gene are MDHEN and SYDVKM. This CDR3 has 13 residues. The sample holds a few counts of this clone. The antigen remains undetermined. 13 Jbeta primers and 60 Vbeta primers were used for the PCR. Libraries were prepared by immunoSEQ multiplex PCR; TCRdb keeps only in-frame clonotypes and omits some of them. The sample consists of 85,000 to 100,000 clones, less than 80% of them appearing once. The chain joins TRBV28 to TRBJ2-7; D possibly corresponds to TRBD2 (6 bases). The TCR comes from a woman aged 35 to 49 in good health and CMV-seropositive. What was sequenced was PBMCs. The CDR3 here is CASSFRGNYEQYF. CDR3 DNA: TGTGCCAGCAGTTTTCGGGGGAACTACGAGCAGTACTTC.